A single sample is the source of the 25 T cell receptor beta chains below, sequenced in a study of T cells in Graves' hyperthyroidism and ophthalmopathy. RNA transcripts gave rise to amplified TCR beta CDR3 regions. Primed by the HTBI set, a first-round RT-PCR was run on the TCR CDR3. TCRdb reanalysed the multiplex PCR reads using MiXCR and keeps one entry per CDR3 protein. The table lists around 340,000 distinct CDR3 sequences, about 17% of them singletons. Sequenced input: blood. Receptors originate from a woman between 25 and 40 years old with Graves' hyperthyroidism that later progressed to Graves' ophthalmopathy.

There are many counts of this clonotype. V usage is TRBV2 and J usage is TRBJ1-2; D uncertain. The CDR3 sequence is 14 residues long. V lost 6 bases, J lost 2 bases, and 13 bases lay in between. CDR1 is SNHLY and CDR2 is FYNNEI in the germline V gene. This CDR3 is CASSLQDKNYGYTF. DNA of the CDR3: TGTGCCAGCAGCCTACAAGACAAAAACTATGGCTACACCTTC.

CDR3: CASSEGQMNTEAFF. The CDR3 nucleotides read TGTGCCAGCAGTGAAGGACAGATGAACACTGAAGCTTTCTTT. The chain links TRBV28 to TRBJ1-1; a possible D gene is TRBD1 (6 bases). Germline V gene sequence: CDR1 MDHEN, CDR2 SYDVKM. V lost 5 bases, J lost 0 bases, and 10 bases lay in between. CDR3 length: 14 amino acids.

The chain combines TRBV6-1 with TRBJ2-1; 7 bases are a match to TRBD2. Germline V gene data show CDR1 as MNHNS and CDR2 as SASEGT. The CDR3 sequence is 14 residues long. After removal of 2 bases from V and 10 bases from J, the junction contained 8 bases not matched to a gene. The CDR3 loop is CASSELGKRGEQFF. CDR3 bases: TGTGCCAGCAGTGAACTTGGGAAGCGGGGAGAGCAGTTCTTC.

The V gene is TRBV3-1, the J gene TRBJ1-4; D ambiguous. The germline gives CDR1 LGHDT, CDR2 YNNKEL (reference sequence). Trimming took 6 bases from V and 7 from J, leaving 15 bases between them. The CDR3 runs to 14 residues. The DNA for the CDR3 is TGTGCCAGCAGTCCCGACATGGCAGTTGAAAAACTGTTTTTT. This sequence encodes CASSPDMAVEKLFF.

This clonotype came up a few times. This chain connects TRBV29-1 to TRBJ1-1; maybe TRBD1 (6 bases). There are 18 residues in the CDR3. CDR1 SQVTM and CDR2 ANQGSEA come from the germline V gene. Between the trimmed V and J ends, which lost 3 bases and 6 bases, there was a span of 29 bases. CDR3 bases: TGCAGCGTTGATAGGGTTTCGGGGGGCGCTGGATTATGGGCTGAAGCTTTCTTT. This gives the protein CSVDRVSGGAGLWAEAFF.

The chain couples TRBV19 to TRBJ2-1; 13 positions agree with TRBD2. V dropped 11 bases and J dropped 0; count of bases not matched to a gene: 10. This CDR3 spans 17 amino acids. Germline V CDR1 and CDR2: LNHDA, SQIVND (reference sequence). This CDR3 reads CAGSGTSGISSYNEQFF. The CDR3 DNA is TGTGCCGGTTCGGGGACTAGCGGGATTAGCTCCTACAATGAGCAGTTCTTC.

The chain joins TRBV27 to TRBJ2-3, with a weak D call TRBD2 (5 bases). Per germline, CDR1 MNHEY and CDR2 SMNVEV (reference sequence). Trimming took 6 bases from V and 0 from J, leaving 16 bases between them. The CDR3 covers 16 residues. This chain's CDR3 is CASSSSGGTSTDTQYF. The CDR3 nucleotides read TGTGCCAGCAGCTCTAGTGGAGGTACTAGCACAGATACGCAGTATTTT.

This clonotype was seen many times. J is TRBJ2-2 and V is TRBV12-3 or TRBV12-4, with D possibly being TRBD2 (5 bases). The CDR3 is made up of 15 amino acids. The V end was cut by 3 bases, the J end by 2 bases, with 10 bases between. The CDR3 loop is CASSLGGLNTGELFF. DNA for the CDR3: TGTGCCAGCAGTTTGGGCGGGCTAAACACCGGGGAGCTGTTTTTT.

This clonotype was detected many times. The gene calls are TRBV28 and TRBJ2-7; weak D call: TRBD2 (6 bases). Germline V gene lookup returns CDR1 MDHEN and CDR2 SYDVKM. CDR3 size: 12 residues. The CDR3 protein is CGVGRGVNEQYF. The CDR3 bases are TGTGGAGTAGGGCGGGGTGTAAACGAGCAGTACTTC.

The V and J genes are TRBV4-1 and TRBJ2-7, with D possibly being TRBD1 (6 bases). The CDR3 spans 18 residues. The V gene lost 0 bases and the J gene lost 1 base, with 19 bases spanning the gap. Looked up from germline, CDR1 is MGHRA and CDR2 is YSYEKL. The CDR3 DNA sequence: TGCGCCAGCAGCCAAGAAGGGAGAGGGACAACACTTTCCTACGAGCAGTACTTC. Protein product: CASSQEGRGTTLSYEQYF.

This clonotype was counted many times. The genes are TRBV28 and TRBJ1-1, with D possibly TRBD1 on 6 matching bases. In germline, CDR1 is MDHEN, CDR2 SYDVKM. There are 13 residues in the CDR3. V lost 7 bases and J lost 11, with 20 bases in between. The CDR3 spells CASTTDRPQGAFF. The CDR3 bases are TGTGCCAGCACCACCGACAGGCCCCAGGGGGCTTTCTTT.

The table lists this clonotype with many counts. The chain combines TRBV29-1 with TRBJ2-2, with D possibly TRBD2 on 6 matching bases. V dropped 7 bases and J dropped 3 bases, with 12 bases sitting between them. Germline CDR1 is SQVTM and CDR2 is ANQGSEA. The CDR3 totals 13 residues. The CDR3 spells CSGGDFYTGELFF. The CDR3 bases are TGCAGCGGAGGGGACTTCTACACCGGGGAGCTGTTTTTT.

The sample holds many counts of this clonotype. The chain links TRBV27 to TRBJ2-7; TRBD2 matches at 11 bases. The CDR3 sequence is 14 residues long. Germline V lookup: CDR1 MNHEY, CDR2 SMNVEV (reference sequence). J lost 4 bases, V lost 3 bases, and 2 bases had no gene match. The CDR3 DNA sequence: TGTGCCAGCAGTTTGGGACTAGCGGCTTACGAGCAGTACTTC. This sequence encodes CASSLGLAAYEQYF.

Ten or more counts support this clonotype. This rearrangement joins TRBV7-9 to TRBJ2-7; the D is unclear. Germline V lookup: CDR1 SEHNR, CDR2 FQNEAQ (reference sequence). The CDR3 consists of 13 residues. V was pared by 6 bases and J by 0 bases, with 9 bases between. This chain's CDR3 is CASSYQSSYEQYF. DNA for the CDR3: TGTGCCAGCAGTTATCAGAGCTCCTACGAGCAGTACTTC.

The table lists this clonotype with many counts. V gene TRBV3-1 combines with J gene TRBJ2-4, with 7 bases matching TRBD1. Trimming at V came to 6 bases and at J to 4 bases, leaving 9 bases not matched to a gene. Germline V lookup: CDR1 LGHDT, CDR2 YNNKEL (reference sequence). The CDR3 spans 15 residues. CDR3 loop: CASSRDRATKNIQYF. CDR3 bases: TGTGCCAGCAGTCGTGACAGGGCCACTAAAAACATTCAGTACTTC.

The J gene is TRBJ1-6, the V gene TRBV19, with D unresolved. With 4 bases removed from V and 6 bases from J, the gap between germline ends came to 4 bases. CDR1 LNHDA and CDR2 SQIVND come from the germline V gene (reference sequence). The CDR3 consists of 12 residues. The CDR3 bases are TGTGCCAGTAGTAGAAGTAATTCACCCCTCCACTTT. Translating gives CASSRSNSPLHF.

V gene TRBV5-1 combines with J gene TRBJ2-5; TRBD2 might be the D (5 bases). V was clipped by 6 bases and J by 4 bases, with 13 bases between them. The CDR3 covers 13 residues. Germline V gene data show CDR1 as SGHRS and CDR2 as YFSETQ. In nucleotides, the CDR3 is TGCGCCAGCATGGCCGGGGTTGGAGAGACCCAGTACTTC. Translated, it gives CASMAGVGETQYF.

This clonotype has ten or more counts. The rearrangement links TRBV25-1 to TRBJ2-1, with 10 bases lining up with TRBD2. CDR1 MGHDK and CDR2 SYGVNS come from the germline V gene. V dropped 6 bases and J dropped 7; count of bases not matched to a gene: 12. The CDR3 totals 16 residues. This chain's CDR3 is CASSLPQREGRNEQFF. The DNA for the CDR3 is TGTGCCAGCAGCCTCCCCCAGCGGGAGGGTCGGAATGAGCAGTTCTTC.

The chain is built from TRBV27 and TRBJ2-3; D tentatively reads TRBD1 or TRBD2 (7 bases each). Trimming pared 6 bases from V and 6 bases from J, leaving 25 bases between. Germline V gives CDR1 MNHEY, CDR2 SMNVEV (reference sequence). This CDR3 spans 17 amino acids. CDR3 nucleotides: TGTGCCAGCAGAGACCCGCAGAACAGGGGAGGGGTGGATACGCAGTATTTT. Protein product: CASRDPQNRGGVDTQYF.

About this clonotype itself: Just one base apart from a much larger clone, this may be a read error. V and J are TRBV27 and TRBJ1-2, with 9 bases that match TRBD1. This CDR3 has 13 residues. In germline, CDR1 is MNHEY, CDR2 SMNVEV (reference sequence). The CDR3 region is CTSSFTGGFGYTF. In DNA form, the CDR3 reads TGTACCAGCAGTTTTACAGGGGGCTTCGGCTACACCTTC.

The chain employs TRBV11-2 and TRBJ1-3, with D perhaps TRBD1 (6 bases). Germline V gene lookup returns CDR1 SGHAT and CDR2 FQNNGV. Trimming took 2 bases from V and 3 from J, leaving 14 bases between them. This CDR3 is 16 amino acids long. CDR3 region: CASSLRPGAGGNTIYF. The CDR3 DNA reads as TGTGCCAGCAGCTTACGGCCAGGGGCAGGTGGAAACACCATATATTTT.

Turning to this clonotype: One base away lies a much larger clone, so this may be a sequencing read error. The rearrangement uses TRBV4-1 and TRBJ2-5; 7 nucleotides line up with TRBD2. The V gene's germline CDR1 is MGHRA and CDR2 YSYEKL. V gave up 1 base and J gave up 4 bases; unmatched junction bases: 6. The CDR3 totals 15 residues. CDR3 protein: CASSQGPAGRETQYF. Written as DNA, the CDR3 is TGCGCCAGCAGCCAAGGACCAGCGGGGAGAGAGACCCAGTACTTC.

The chain uses TRBV20-1 and TRBJ1-1; D gene ambiguous. Per germline, CDR1 DFQATT and CDR2 SNEGSKA (reference sequence). The CDR3 is 11 amino acids. V was clipped by 3 bases and J by 4 bases, with 6 bases between them. CDR3: CSARESTEAFF. In nucleotides, the CDR3 is TGCAGTGCTAGGGAATCCACTGAAGCTTTCTTT.

The genes are TRBV28 and TRBJ2-7, with TRBD2 matching 11 bases. The length of the CDR3 is 15 residues. V gave up 4 bases and J gave up 2 bases; unmatched junction bases: 4. Germline assignment: CDR1 MDHEN and CDR2 SYDVKM. The CDR3 DNA sequence: TGTGCCAGCAGTTCGACTAGCGGGAACCCCTACGAGCAGTACTTC. Translation gives CASSSTSGNPYEQYF. Full variable domain (missing parts from reference TRBV28 and TRBJ2-7): DVKVTQSSRYLVKRTGEKVFLECVQDMDHENMFWYRQDPGLGLRLIYFSYDVKMKEKGDIPEGYSVSREKKERFSLILESASTNQTSMYLCASSSTSGNPYEQYFGPGTRLTVT.

This clonotype was seen many times. This chain connects TRBV11-2 to TRBJ2-7; D is possibly TRBD2 (6 bases). Germline V CDR1 and CDR2: SGHAT, FQNNGV. The CDR3 has 15 amino acids. The V end was cut by 2 bases, the J end by 0 bases, with 11 bases between. As DNA, the CDR3 is TGTGCCAGCAGCTTATATGCGGGGAGCTCCTACGAGCAGTACTTC. It translates to CASSLYAGSSYEQYF.